The 21 T cell receptor beta chains in this list originate from one sample, sequenced in a study of spatial heterogeneity in lung cancer (dated by TCRdb to the late 2010s). The library was built by means of 5' RACE. The data were produced on a NextSeq 500. Through fastp at Q25 and MiXCR, TCRdb rebuilt clones from the public reads, retaining in-frame beta chains. Here each entry gathers all rows of one CDR3 protein and keeps the most common genes and DNA. Recorded for this sample are roughly 79,000 distinct CDR3 sequences; approximately 8.1% of them occurred a single time. The ten largest make up roughly 6.4% of the sample. Taken with the paper, the label for time point translates to: sample taken at primary tumor resection. The material sequenced was PBMCs, taken at surgery. The receptors were gathered from a male donor with early-stage non-small cell lung cancer.

This clonotype has a count of ten or more. The CDR3 reads CASRRAGAYSYEQYF. CDR3 coding DNA: TGTGCCAGTAGGAGAGCGGGAGCGTACTCCTACGAGCAGTACTTC. The rearrangement links TRBV19 to TRBJ2-7, with 8 positions matching TRBD2. With 6 bases clipped from V and 0 bases from J, the junction kept 7 bases outside the gene matches. The CDR3 runs to 15 residues. Germline values: CDR1 LNHDA, CDR2 SQIVND (reference sequence).

This clonotype has only a few counts. The rearrangement uses TRBV6-6 and TRBJ2-2; D possibly corresponds to TRBD1 (6 bases). CDR3 length: 13 amino acids. V lost 6 bases and J lost 8, with 13 bases in between. Germline V CDR1 and CDR2: MNHNY, SVGAGI (reference sequence). CDR3 region: CASSRNREGELFF. DNA for the CDR3: TGTGCCAGCAGCCGCAACAGGGAGGGGGAGCTGTTTTTT.

In its sample, this clonotype was seen many times. The chain couples TRBV20-1 to TRBJ2-2, with a weak D call TRBD2 (6 bases). The CDR3 is made up of 16 amino acids. Per the germline V gene, CDR1 is DFQATT and CDR2 is SNEGSKA (reference sequence). The ends were cut back, 4 bases at V and 0 bases at J, with 15 bases in the middle. The CDR3 region is CSAIDSGTANTGELFF. The CDR3 bases are TGCAGTGCTATAGATTCGGGGACTGCGAACACCGGGGAGCTGTTTTTT.

On this clonotype: A read error may account for a junction end that differs from germline. The chain employs TRBV10-3 and TRBJ2-6; D is uncertain. The CDR3 contains 18 residues. Germline V CDR1 and CDR2: ENHRY, SYGVKD. In DNA form, the CDR3 reads TGTGCCATCGGTGAGTCGTTACCGGCATCCTCTGGGGCCAACGTCCTGACTTTC. As protein: CAIGESLPASSGANVLTF.

The V and J genes are TRBV7-8 and TRBJ1-5; unclear D gene. The CDR3 is made up of 14 amino acids. Germline CDR1 is SGHVS and CDR2 is FQNEAQ. The V end lost 1 base, the J end lost 5 bases, and 9 bases lay between the germline ends. The DNA for the CDR3 is TGTGCCAGCAGCTTAGGTGGATACGATCAGCCCCAGCATTTT. Amino acid sequence: CASSLGGYDQPQHF. The full variable domain, its missing parts supplied by reference TRBV7-8 and TRBJ1-5, is GAGVSQSPRYKVAKRGQDVALRCDPISGHVSLFWYQQALGQGPEFLTYFQNEAQLDKSGLPSDRFFAERPEGSVSTLKIQRTQQEDSAVYLCASSLGGYDQPQHFGDGTRLSIL.

V gene TRBV12-3 or TRBV12-4 combines with J gene TRBJ1-3; no clear D gene. This CDR3 region has 14 residues. The V end was cut by 6 bases, the J end by 0 bases, with 9 bases between. The chain's CDR3 is CASRLIGSGNTIYF. In nucleotides, the CDR3 is TGTGCCAGCAGGCTTATAGGCTCTGGAAACACCATATATTTT.

This clonotype appeared many times. The V gene is TRBV10-3, the J gene TRBJ1-2; no clear D gene. Trimming pared 2 bases from V and 7 bases from J, leaving 11 bases between. Germline V gives CDR1 ENHRY, CDR2 SYGVKD. The CDR3 extends over 13 amino acids. This chain's CDR3 is CAISESAPRGYTF. In DNA, the CDR3 is TGTGCCATCAGTGAGAGCGCCCCTCGTGGCTACACCTTC.

This clonotype was counted ten times or more. This chain joins TRBV30 and TRBJ1-2; no clear D gene. The CDR3 runs to 15 residues. Between the trimmed V and J ends, which lost 2 bases and 2 bases, there was a span of 15 bases. The germline V gene has CDR1 GTSNPN and CDR2 SVGIG (reference sequence). CDR3: CAWSTSRKWNYGYTF. DNA for the CDR3: TGTGCCTGGAGTACCTCAAGGAAGTGGAACTATGGCTACACCTTC. The whole variable domain, remainder taken from reference TRBV30 and TRBJ1-2, is SQTIHQWPATLVQPVGSPLSLECTVEGTSNPNLYWYRQAAGRGLQLLFYSVGIGQISSEVPQNLSASRPQDRQFILSSKKLLLSDSGFYLCAWSTSRKWNYGYTFGSGTRLTVV.

Only a few counts were recorded for this clonotype. The V call is TRBV6-5, the J call TRBJ1-5; D may be TRBD1 (6 bases). CDR1 is MNHEY and CDR2 is SVGAGI in the germline V gene. The CDR3 runs to 13 residues. V lost 7 bases, J lost 5 bases, and 12 bases lay in between. DNA for the CDR3: TGTGCCAGCAAACAGGGTTTGGATCAGCCCCAGCATTTT. Translated: CASKQGLDQPQHF.

This clonotype has at least ten counts. This chain joins TRBV4-1 and TRBJ1-1, with D maybe TRBD1 (5 bases). Per germline, CDR1 MGHRA and CDR2 YSYEKL. V lost 4 bases and J lost 0, with 15 bases in between. This CDR3 is built from 16 residues. CDR3 sequence reads: CASSRATGFMNTEAFF. For the CDR3, the DNA is TGCGCCAGCAGCCGAGCTACAGGTTTCATGAACACTGAAGCTTTCTTT.

The genes are TRBV12-3 or TRBV12-4 and TRBJ2-7; the D is unclear. The CDR3 spans 11 residues. Between the trimmed V and J ends, which lost 3 bases and 6 bases, there was a span of 6 bases. The DNA of the CDR3 is TGTGCCAGCAGTTTTACTGGCGAGCAGTACTTC. Translated: CASSFTGEQYF.

The chain is built from TRBV13 and TRBJ2-1; 7 nucleotides align to TRBD1. Germline V gene data show CDR1 as PRHDT and CDR2 as FYEKMQ (reference sequence). Losses at the gene ends were 5 bases for V and 5 bases for J; bases not matched to a gene: 6. This CDR3 region has 14 residues. In DNA, the CDR3 is TGTGCCAGCAGCCACGGGACAGAGAACAATGAGCAGTTCTTC. It encodes CASSHGTENNEQFF.

This clonotype was counted at least ten times. This sequence joins TRBV29-1 and TRBJ2-5; the D is unclear. This CDR3 region has 13 residues. CDR1 SQVTM and CDR2 ANQGSEA come from the germline V gene. V was shortened by 6 bases and J by 4 bases, with 15 bases between the two germline ends. CDR3 nucleotides: TGCAGCGTCGTGGTGGACGGGCCAGAGACCCAGTACTTC. It encodes CSVVVDGPETQYF.

This clonotype was counted a few times. V usage is TRBV21-1 and J usage is TRBJ1-4; TRBD1 is the table's D call, not checked against the DNA. TRBV21-1 represents a pseudogene. The length of the CDR3 is 14 residues. CDR3 protein: CASSKVYRGRQLFF. Here the CDR3 DNA reads TGTGCCAGCAGCAAAGTCTACAGGGGTAGGCAACTGTTTTTT.

This sequence joins TRBV7-9 and TRBJ2-7, with 7 bases aligning to TRBD2. V shed 5 bases and J 3 bases; nucleotides not matched to a gene: 7. CDR3 length equals 14 residues. CDR1 is SEHNR, CDR2 FQNEAQ, per germline (reference sequence). The CDR3 sequence is CASSVTGGSYEQYF. Written as DNA, the CDR3 is TGTGCCAGCAGCGTAACGGGGGGAAGCTACGAGCAGTACTTC.

This clonotype was picked up many times. V is TRBV27 and J is TRBJ1-1; D perhaps matches TRBD1 (5 bases). The germline V and J ends were trimmed by 5 bases and 4 bases, with 14 bases remaining between them. Per germline, CDR1 MNHEY and CDR2 SMNVEV (reference sequence). The CDR3 loop spans 14 amino acids. This CDR3 reads CASSPLGQGTEAFF. CDR3 sequence (DNA): TGTGCCAGCAGTCCCTTGGGGCAGGGCACTGAAGCTTTCTTT.

This clonotype counts as medium-sized. The CDR3 nucleotides read TGCAGCGTTGCGGGCGGGAGCTCCTACGAGCAGTACTTC. Protein product: CSVAGGSSYEQYF. J is TRBJ2-7 and V is TRBV29-1, with 7 bases matching TRBD2. The CDR3 sequence is 13 residues long. The ends lost 4 bases at V and 0 bases at J; junction bases unmatched: 3. Looked up from germline, CDR1 is SQVTM and CDR2 is ANQGSEA.

The rearrangement links TRBV5-1 to TRBJ2-1, with 9 bases fitting TRBD2. CDR3 length equals 16 residues. The V gene's germline CDR1 is SGHRS and CDR2 YFSETQ. V lost 0 bases, J lost 8 bases, and 9 bases stayed unmatched. CDR3 coding DNA: TGCGCCAGCAGCTTGGAGTTAGCGGGAGATTTCGATGAGCAGTTCTTC. Protein sequence: CASSLELAGDFDEQFF.

This clonotype turned up a few times. The V gene is TRBV5-4, the J gene TRBJ2-1; D is unresolved. Germline V gives CDR1 SGHNT, CDR2 YYREEE (reference sequence). This CDR3 has 16 residues. Trimming pared 1 base from V and 6 bases from J, leaving 17 bases between. Here the CDR3 reads CASSLSVDSPSNEQFF. Here the CDR3 DNA reads TGTGCCAGCAGCTTGTCAGTTGACTCCCCAAGCAATGAGCAGTTCTTC. Together with reference TRBV5-4 and TRBJ2-1, the CDR3 gives the full variable domain: ETGVTQSPTHLIKTRGQQVTLRCSSQSGHNTVSWYQQALGQGPQFIFQYYREEENGRGNFPPRFSGLQFPNYSSELNVNALELDDSALYLCASSLSVDSPSNEQFFGPGTRLTVL.

This clonotype was seen repeatedly, ten times or more. The chain links TRBV30 to TRBJ2-1; 11 bases fit TRBD2. V was clipped by 6 bases and J by 7 bases; unmatched bases: 8. There are 14 residues in the CDR3. CDR1 and CDR2 (germline): GTSNPN, SVGIG (reference sequence). CDR3 residues: CACGAVAGGNEQFF. The CDR3 DNA reads as TGTGCCTGTGGTGCGGTAGCGGGAGGGAATGAGCAGTTCTTC. Supplemented by reference TRBV30 and TRBJ2-1, the full variable domain reads SQTIHQWPATLVQPVGSPLSLECTVEGTSNPNLYWYRQAAGRGLQLLFYSVGIGQISSEVPQNLSASRPQDRQFILSSKKLLLSDSGFYLCACGAVAGGNEQFFGPGTRLTVL.

This clonotype was observed at least ten times. V gene TRBV12-5 combines with J gene TRBJ1-2; possibly TRBD1 for D (5 bases). Trimming removed 6 bases from V and 6 bases from J, with 20 bases in between. Looked up from germline, CDR1 is LGHNT and CDR2 is FRNRAP. This CDR3 is built from 15 residues. CDR3 region: CASGWASGLGDGYTF. Written as DNA, the CDR3 is TGTGCTAGTGGCTGGGCCTCGGGACTTGGGGATGGCTACACCTTC.